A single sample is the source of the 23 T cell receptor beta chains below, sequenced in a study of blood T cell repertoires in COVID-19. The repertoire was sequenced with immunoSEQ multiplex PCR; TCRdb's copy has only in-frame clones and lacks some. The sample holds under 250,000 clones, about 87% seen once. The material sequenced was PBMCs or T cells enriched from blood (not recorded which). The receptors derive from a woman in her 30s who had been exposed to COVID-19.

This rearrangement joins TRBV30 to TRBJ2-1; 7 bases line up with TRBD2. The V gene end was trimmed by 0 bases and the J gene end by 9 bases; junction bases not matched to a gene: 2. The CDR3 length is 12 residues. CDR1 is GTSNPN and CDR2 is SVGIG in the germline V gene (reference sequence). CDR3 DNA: TGTGCCTGGAGTGTGGGGGAGGGTGAGCAGTTCTTC. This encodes CAWSVGEGEQFF. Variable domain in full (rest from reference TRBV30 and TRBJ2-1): SQTIHQWPATLVQPVGSPLSLECTVEGTSNPNLYWYRQAAGRGLQLLFYSVGIGQISSEVPQNLSASRPQDRQFILSSKKLLLSDSGFYLCAWSVGEGEQFFGPGTRLTVL.

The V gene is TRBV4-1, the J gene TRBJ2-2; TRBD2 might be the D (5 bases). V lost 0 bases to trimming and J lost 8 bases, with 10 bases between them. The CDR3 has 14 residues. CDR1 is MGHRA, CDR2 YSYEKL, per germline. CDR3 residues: CASSQDRGAGELFF. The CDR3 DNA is TGCGCCAGCAGCCAAGATCGGGGAGCTGGGGAGCTGTTTTTT.

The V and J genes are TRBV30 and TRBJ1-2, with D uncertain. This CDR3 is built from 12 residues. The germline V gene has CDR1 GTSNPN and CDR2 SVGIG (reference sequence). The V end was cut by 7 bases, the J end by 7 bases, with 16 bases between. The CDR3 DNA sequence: TGTGCCTCTCTAGCGGGTTTTGCTGGCTACACCTTC. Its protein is CASLAGFAGYTF.

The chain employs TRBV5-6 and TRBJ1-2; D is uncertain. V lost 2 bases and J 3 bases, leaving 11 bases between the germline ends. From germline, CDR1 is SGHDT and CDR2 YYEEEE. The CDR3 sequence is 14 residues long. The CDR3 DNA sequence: TGTGCCAGCAGCTTCCTCAGGACTGACTATGGCTACACCTTC. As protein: CASSFLRTDYGYTF.

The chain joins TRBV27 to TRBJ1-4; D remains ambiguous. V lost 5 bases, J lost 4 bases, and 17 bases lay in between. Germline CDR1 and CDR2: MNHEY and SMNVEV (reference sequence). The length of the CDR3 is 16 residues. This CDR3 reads CASSPRTRRSNEKLFF. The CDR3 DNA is TGTGCCAGCAGTCCCCGGACTCGCCGCAGTAATGAAAAACTGTTTTTT.

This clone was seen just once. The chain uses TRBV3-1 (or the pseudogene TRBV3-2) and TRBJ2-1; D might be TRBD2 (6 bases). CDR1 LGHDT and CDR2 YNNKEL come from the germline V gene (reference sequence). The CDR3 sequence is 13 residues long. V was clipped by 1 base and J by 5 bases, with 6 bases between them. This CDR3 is CASSQGTNNEQFF. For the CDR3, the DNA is TGTGCCAGCAGCCAAGGGACTAACAATGAGCAGTTCTTC.

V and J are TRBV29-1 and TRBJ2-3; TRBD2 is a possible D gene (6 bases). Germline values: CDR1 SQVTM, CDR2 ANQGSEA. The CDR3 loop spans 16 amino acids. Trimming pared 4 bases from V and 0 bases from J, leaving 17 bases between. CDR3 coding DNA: TGCAGCGTTGCTAGCGACCCATCGTTTAGCACAGATACGCAGTATTTT. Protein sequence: CSVASDPSFSTDTQYF.

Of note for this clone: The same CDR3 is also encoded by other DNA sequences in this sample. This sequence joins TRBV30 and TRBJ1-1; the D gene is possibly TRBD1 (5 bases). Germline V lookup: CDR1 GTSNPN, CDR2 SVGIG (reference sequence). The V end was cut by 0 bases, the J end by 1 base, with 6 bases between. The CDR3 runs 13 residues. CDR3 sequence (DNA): TGTGCCTGGAGTGTCGGGGGGAACACTGAAGCTTTCTTT. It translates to CAWSVGGNTEAFF.

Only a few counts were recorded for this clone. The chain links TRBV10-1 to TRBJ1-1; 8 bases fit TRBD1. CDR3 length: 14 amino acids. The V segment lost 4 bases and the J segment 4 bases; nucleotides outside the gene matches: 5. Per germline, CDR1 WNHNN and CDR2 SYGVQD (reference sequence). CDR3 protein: CASSVVQGATEAFF. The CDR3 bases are TGCGCCAGCAGTGTGGTCCAGGGGGCCACTGAAGCTTTCTTT.

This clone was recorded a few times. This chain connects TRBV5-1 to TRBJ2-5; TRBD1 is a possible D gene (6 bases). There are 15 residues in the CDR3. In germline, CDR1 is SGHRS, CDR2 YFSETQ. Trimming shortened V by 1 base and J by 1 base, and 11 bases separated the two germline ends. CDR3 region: CASSLQGNPQETQYF. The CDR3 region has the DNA TGCGCCAGCAGCTTGCAGGGGAACCCCCAAGAGACCCAGTACTTC.

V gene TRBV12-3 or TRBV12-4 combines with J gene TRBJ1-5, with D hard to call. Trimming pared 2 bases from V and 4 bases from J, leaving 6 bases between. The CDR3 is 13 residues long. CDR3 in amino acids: CASSLSGNQPQHF. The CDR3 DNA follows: TGTGCCAGCAGTTTATCGGGAAATCAGCCCCAGCATTTT.

The CDR3 sequence: CASSQHWAGGDGYTF. Written as DNA, the CDR3 is TGCGCCAGCAGCCAACACTGGGCAGGGGGCGATGGCTACACCTTC. The chain couples TRBV4-1 to TRBJ1-2; 8 bases agree with TRBD1. Germline CDR1 reads MGHRA; CDR2 reads YSYEKL. The CDR3 loop spans 15 amino acids. Unmatched junction bases numbered 8, after V lost 2 bases and J lost 6 bases.

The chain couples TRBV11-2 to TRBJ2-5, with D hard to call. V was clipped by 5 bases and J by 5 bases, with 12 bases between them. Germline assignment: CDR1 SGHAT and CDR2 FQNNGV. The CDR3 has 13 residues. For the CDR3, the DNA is TGTGCCAGCAGCCCAGGCCTTTGGGAGACCCAGTACTTC. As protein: CASSPGLWETQYF.

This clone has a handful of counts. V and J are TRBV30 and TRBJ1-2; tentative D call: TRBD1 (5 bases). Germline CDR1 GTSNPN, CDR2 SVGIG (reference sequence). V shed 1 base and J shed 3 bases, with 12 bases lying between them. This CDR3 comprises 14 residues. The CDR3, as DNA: TGTGCCTGGAGTGGGTTACAGGTCTACTATGGCTACACCTTC. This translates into CAWSGLQVYYGYTF. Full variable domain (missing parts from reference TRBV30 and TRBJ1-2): SQTIHQWPATLVQPVGSPLSLECTVEGTSNPNLYWYRQAAGRGLQLLFYSVGIGQISSEVPQNLSASRPQDRQFILSSKKLLLSDSGFYLCAWSGLQVYYGYTFGSGTRLTVV.

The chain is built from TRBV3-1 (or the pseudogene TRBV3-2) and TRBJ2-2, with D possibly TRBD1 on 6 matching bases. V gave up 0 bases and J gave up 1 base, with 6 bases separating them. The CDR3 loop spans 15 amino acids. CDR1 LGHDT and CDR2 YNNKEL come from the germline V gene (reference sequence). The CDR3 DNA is TGTGCCAGCAGCCAAGACAGGGGGAACACCGGGGAGCTGTTTTTT. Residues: CASSQDRGNTGELFF.

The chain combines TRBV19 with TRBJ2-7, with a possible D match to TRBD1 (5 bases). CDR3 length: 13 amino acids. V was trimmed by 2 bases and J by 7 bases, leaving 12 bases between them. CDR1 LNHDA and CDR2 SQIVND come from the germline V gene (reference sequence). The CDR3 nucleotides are TGTGCCAGTAGTATAAGCCACCCAGGGGAGCAGTACTTC. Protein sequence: CASSISHPGEQYF. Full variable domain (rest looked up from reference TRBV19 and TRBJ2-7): DGGITQSPKYLFRKEGQNVTLSCEQNLNHDAMYWYRQDPGQGLRLIYYSQIVNDFQKGDIAEGYSVSREKKESFPLTVTSAQKNPTAFYLCASSISHPGEQYFGPGTRLTVT.

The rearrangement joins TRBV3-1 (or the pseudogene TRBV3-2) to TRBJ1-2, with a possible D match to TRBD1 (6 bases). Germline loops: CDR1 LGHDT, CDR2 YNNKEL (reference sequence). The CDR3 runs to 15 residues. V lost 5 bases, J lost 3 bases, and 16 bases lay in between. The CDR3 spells CASSDRDMPYYGYTF. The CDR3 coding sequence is TGTGCCAGCAGCGACCGGGACATGCCCTACTATGGCTACACCTTC.

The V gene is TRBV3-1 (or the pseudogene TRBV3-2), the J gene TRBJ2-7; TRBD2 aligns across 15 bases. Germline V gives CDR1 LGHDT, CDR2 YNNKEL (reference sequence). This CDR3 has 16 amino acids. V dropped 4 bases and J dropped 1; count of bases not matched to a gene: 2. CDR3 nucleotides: TGTGCCAGCAGCCGTGGGACTAGCGGGAGGTCCTACGAGCAGTACTTC. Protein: CASSRGTSGRSYEQYF.

The CDR3 sequence: CASSSYLDRDSEGITDTQYF. The CDR3 coding sequence is TGTGCCAGCAGCTCGTATCTTGACCGGGACTCGGAGGGGATCACAGATACGCAGTATTTT. The chain couples TRBV13 to TRBJ2-3; D is possibly TRBD2 (6 bases). Per germline, CDR1 PRHDT and CDR2 FYEKMQ (reference sequence). V was shortened by 4 bases and J by 2 bases, with 28 bases between the two germline ends. The CDR3 covers 20 residues.

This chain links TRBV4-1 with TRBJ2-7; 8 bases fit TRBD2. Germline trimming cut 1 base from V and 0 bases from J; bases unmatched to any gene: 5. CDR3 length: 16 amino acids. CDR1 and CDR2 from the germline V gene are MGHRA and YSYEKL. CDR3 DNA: TGCGCCAGCAGCCAAGGGACGGGAGGGAGCTCCTACGAGCAGTACTTC. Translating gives CASSQGTGGSSYEQYF.

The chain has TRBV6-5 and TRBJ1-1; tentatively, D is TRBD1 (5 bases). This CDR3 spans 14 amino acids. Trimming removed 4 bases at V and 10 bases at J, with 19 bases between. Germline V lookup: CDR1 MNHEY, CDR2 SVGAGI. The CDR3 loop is CASSFSTKGLGAFF. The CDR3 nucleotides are TGTGCCAGCAGTTTCTCTACAAAGGGACTGGGAGCTTTCTTT.

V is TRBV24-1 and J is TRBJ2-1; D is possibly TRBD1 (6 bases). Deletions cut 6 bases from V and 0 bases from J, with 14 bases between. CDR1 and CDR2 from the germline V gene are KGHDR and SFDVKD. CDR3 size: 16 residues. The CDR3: CATSKQGQNSYNEQFF. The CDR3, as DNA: TGTGCCACCAGTAAACAGGGCCAAAACTCCTACAATGAGCAGTTCTTC.

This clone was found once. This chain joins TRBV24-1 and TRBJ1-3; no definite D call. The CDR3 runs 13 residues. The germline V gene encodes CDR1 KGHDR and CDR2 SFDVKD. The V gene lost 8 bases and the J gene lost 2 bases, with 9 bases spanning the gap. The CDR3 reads CATTLSPGNTIYF. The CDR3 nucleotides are TGTGCCACCACCCTCTCCCCTGGAAACACCATATATTTT.